The T cell receptor beta chain described here comes from a study of T cell responses to AZD1222 COVID-19 vaccine. Points on this clone: As yet, its antigen is unknown.

Study-level findings and limits: Nearly half of the spike-specific TCRs reportedly recognize variant regions that carry no mutations. Sampled repertoires all dated from after the peak T cell response.

Germline lookup yields CDR1 KGHDR and CDR2 SFDVKD. There are 15 residues in the CDR3. Trimming pared 6 bases from V and 1 base from J, leaving 13 bases between. Sequencing used immunoSEQ multiplex PCR; TCRdb keeps in-frame clones, though not all of them. The data contain about 120,000 clones, 70% to 90% of them seen just once; the ten biggest clones take up approximately 8.8%. The rearrangement uses TRBV24-1 and TRBJ2-3, with D perhaps matching TRBD1 (5 bases). The sequence came from an adult in good health. The sample was peripheral blood, taken on day 0 of AZD1222 vaccination. CDR3 amino acids: CATSHHGQRTDTQYF. The CDR3 nucleotides read TGTGCCACCAGTCATCACGGACAACGCACAGATACGCAGTATTTT.